This TCR beta chain was identified in a study of T cell repertoires in cytomegalovirus infection. Study in general: A matching HLA type, together with CMV infection, was signaled by public TCR beta signatures.

TCRdb reprocessed the reads via MiXCR and lists one record per CDR3 protein. The sample lists 500,000 or so distinct CDR3 sequences, 16% occurring once. A few counts support this clonotype. Its antigen is not known. Study findings and constraints: What dominated the ex vivo response were HLA-C-restricted CMV-specific TCR beta clonotypes.

The CDR3 loop spans 14 amino acids. Germline CDR1 SGHRS, CDR2 YFSETQ. With 6 bases clipped from V and 4 bases from J, the junction kept 5 bases outside the gene matches. Sequencing was performed on CD8+ T cells from PBMCs. The J gene is TRBJ2-5, the V gene TRBV5-1, with 11 positions matching TRBD2. This clonotype originated in a human donor in good health (CMV status not recorded). Some clones in this sample may be carry-over from other donors' samples. The CDR3: CASKIAGGVETQYF. The CDR3, as DNA: TGCGCCAGCAAAATAGCGGGAGGGGTAGAGACCCAGTACTTC.